The rows below give T cell receptor beta chains drawn from one sample of a study of CD4 and CD8 cells across lung adenocarcinoma regions. TCRdb ran MiXCR on the PCR reads and lists one entry per CDR3 protein. The sample yields fewer than 10,000 distinct CDR3 sequences, 54% seen once. Material for sequencing was CD8+ T cells from the center of a lung tumor. Receptors originate from a female donor with lung adenocarcinoma. The CD4 and CD8 labels of this study may be unreliable. CDR3s include the opening cysteine and the closing phenylalanine or tryptophan. D genes are given only for firm matches. Part of the rows lack a size; the others show once, few, many or a class for expanded clones.

clone_size	d_call	v_call	j_call	cdr3_aa	cdr3_nt
few	TRBD1	TRBV3-1	TRBJ1-1	CASSQAGRGRAAFF	TGTGCCAGCAGCCAAGCCGGCAGGGGGCGCGCGGCTTTCTTT
-	-	TRBV6-1	TRBJ2-3	CASGLKSGAEDTQYF	TGTGCCAGCGGGTTGAAGTCAGGGGCTGAAGATACGCAGTATTTT
-	-	TRBV12-3/TRBV12-4	TRBJ2-3	CASSGGPHTDTQYF	TGTGCGAGCAGTGGAGGGCCCCACACAGATACGCAGTATTTC
-	TRBD2	TRBV10-3	TRBJ2-5	CGSGGRAEETQYF	TGTGGGAGCGGGGGCCGTGCGGAAGAGACCCAGTACTTC
-	TRBD2	TRBV5-6	TRBJ2-1	CASSLASGNEQFF	TGTGCCAGCAGCTTAGCTAGCGGAAATGAGCAGTTCTTC
-	-	TRBV7-9	TRBJ2-1	CARSMGKDEQFF	TGTGCCCGCAGTATGGGCAAAGATGAGCAGTTTTTC
few	TRBD1	TRBV12-3/TRBV12-4	TRBJ1-2	CASSFEPTGGTYGYTF	TGTGCCAGCAGTTTCGAGCCAACAGGGGGCACATATGGCTACACCTTC
-	-	TRBV7-7	TRBJ2-4	CASSLASRRTGAGRSLAKEIQYF	TGTGCTAGCAGCTTAGCCTCGAGAAGGACCGGGGCGGGCCGATCTCTAGCCAAAGAGATCCAGTACTTC
medium-sized	TRBD1	TRBV6-1	TRBJ2-5	CASSIGTGNRETQYF	TGTGCCAGCAGTATTGGGACAGGGAATCGGGAGACCCAGTACTTC
many	-	TRBV4-3	TRBJ1-1	CASSLGRGSTEAFF	TGCGCCAGCAGCCTCGGCAGGGGATCTACTGAAGCTTTCTTT
many	TRBD2	TRBV7-8	TRBJ2-1	CASSLVGGSSYNEQFF	TGTGCCAGCAGCTTAGTTGGCGGGAGTAGCTACAATGAGCAGTTCTTC
many	-	TRBV12-3/TRBV12-4	TRBJ2-5	CASSPGRGKTQYF	TGTGCCAGCAGCCCGGGCCGAGGGAAGACCCAGTACTTC
once	TRBD1	TRBV11-3	TRBJ2-4	CARSGRQGEIQYF	TGTGCCCGCAGCGGCCGACAGGGGGAGATCCAGTACTTC
-	-	TRBV7-2	TRBJ2-7	CASSFSGTQYF	TGTGCCAGCAGCTTCTCAGGGACGCAGTACTTC
few	-	TRBV12-3/TRBV12-4	TRBJ2-4	CAGSGGGARETQYF	TGTGCGGGCAGCGGTGGGGGGGCCCGAGAGACGCAGTACTTC
medium-sized	TRBD1	TRBV7-9	TRBJ2-1	CASSPPGGQGGETQFF	TGTGCCAGCAGCCCCCCCGGGGGACAGGGGGGAGAGACCCAGTTCTTC
medium-sized	-	TRBV7-2	TRBJ2-1	CASSLEGGNEQFF	TGTGCCAGCAGCTTAGAAGGCGGCAATGAGCAGTTCTTC
-	-	TRBV10-1	TRBJ2-5	CASSGLRQETQYF	TGCGCCAGCAGTGGACTCCGCCAAGAGACCCAGTACTTC
few	TRBD2	TRBV7-2	TRBJ2-4	CAGLAGDTQYF	TGTGCCGGCCTAGCGGGGGACACCCAGTACTTC
-	-	TRBV7-3	TRBJ2-3	CASRLMGPGSYSTDTQYF	TGTGCCAGCAGGCTCATGGGACCGGGGTCCTACTCTACAGATACGCAGTATTTC
-	TRBD2	TRBV6-1	TRBJ2-5	CASGDRRPGGGDIQYF	TGTGCGAGCGGCGACCGGCGGCCGGGAGGGGGAGACATCCAGTACTTC
-	-	TRBV12-2	TRBJ2-7	CAGSGGGSTETQYF	TGTGCGGGGAGCGGGGGCGGGAGCACAGAGACGCAGTACTTC
-	-	TRBV7-3	TRBJ2-4	CASSPRLGGGDQEIQYF	TGTGCCAGCAGCCCGCGGTTAGGGGGGGGGGACCAAGAGATTCAGTACTTC
-	TRBD2	TRBV24-1	TRBJ2-3	CASSAGRAGRDKDTQYF	TGTGCCTCCAGTGCGGGGAGGGCGGGCCGTGACAAAGATACCCAGTACTTT
-	-	TRBV11-1	TRBJ2-7	CARGFGGRDQETQYF	TGTGCCAGGGGGTTCGGGGGCCGAGACCAAGAGACGCAGTACTTC
-	-	TRBV6-2/TRBV6-3	TRBJ2-7	CASTDPPQNNEQYF	TGTGCCAGCACCGACCCTCCGCAAAACAATGAGCAGTACTTC
large	TRBD2	TRBV7-8	TRBJ2-5	CASSLASGLAGPKGETQYF	TGTGCCAGCAGCTTAGCCTCTGGACTAGCGGGACCCAAGGGGGAGACCCAGTACTTC
-	-	TRBV27	TRBJ2-7	CASSFETGDTYEQYF	TGTGCCAGCAGTTTTGAGACAGGCGATACCTACGAGCAGTACTTC
medium-sized	-	TRBV7-8	TRBJ2-3	CASSLVTQYF	TGTGCCAGCAGCTTAGTTACGCAGTATTTT
many	TRBD2	TRBV5-1	TRBJ2-2	CASSRGLAGGPGELFF	TGCGCCAGCAGCCGAGGACTAGCGGGAGGGCCCGGGGAGCTGTTTTTT
-	-	TRBV7-9	TRBJ2-3	CASGGSRGTLTDTQYF	TGTGCCAGCGGGGGTTCTCGGGGGACCCTCACAGATACGCAGTATTTC
few	TRBD2	TRBV12-3/TRBV12-4	TRBJ2-5	CAGSGGGEEDTQYF	TGTGCGGGCAGTGGGGGGGGTGAGGAAGATACGCAGTATTTC
-	-	TRBV7-2	TRBJ2-7	CARSSGGGPKNTQYF	TGTGCCCGCAGCTCAGGAGGGGGGCCCAAAAACACGCAGTACTTC
-	-	TRBV7-2	TRBJ2-4	CGGTGLCSTDTQYF	TGTGGCGGCACGGGGCTATGTAGCACAGACACTCAGTACTTC
many	TRBD1	TRBV7-9	TRBJ1-2	CASSFRLGTGWDGYTF	TGTGCCAGCAGCTTCCGACTCGGGACAGGGTGGGATGGCTACACCTTC
medium-sized	TRBD2	TRBV6-1	TRBJ2-7	CASRTLSGGSYEQYF	TGTGCCAGCAGAACCCTTAGCGGGGGTTCCTACGAGCAGTACTTC
medium-sized	-	TRBV7-2	TRBJ2-1	CASSLRRTPREQFF	TGTGCCAGCAGCTTGAGGAGGACCCCTAGAGAGCAGTTCTTC
-	-	TRBV12-3/TRBV12-4	TRBJ2-4	CASGLRNVEIQYF	TGTGCCAGCGGTCTGCGGAATGTAGAGATCCAGTACTTC
many	-	TRBV6-1	TRBJ1-5	CASNNRVNQPQHF	TGTGCCAGCAACAACAGGGTCAATCAGCCCCAGCATTTT
many	TRBD1	TRBV5-4	TRBJ1-4	CASSRQGAVEKLFF	TGTGCCAGCAGCCGCCAGGGGGCGGTTGAAAAACTGTTTTTT
-	-	TRBV6-1	TRBJ2-3	CASADSRGPSPDTQYF	TGTGCCAGCGCTGACTCTCGCGGCCCTAGCCCAGATACCCAGTATTTT
-	-	TRBV7-8	TRBJ2-3	CASSIVTQYF	TGTGCCAGCAGCATAGTTACGCAGTATTTC
-	TRBD2	TRBV6-1	TRBJ2-3	CASKAGDGAETQYF	TGTGCCAGCAAGGCGGGAGATGGGGCAGAGACGCAGTATTTC